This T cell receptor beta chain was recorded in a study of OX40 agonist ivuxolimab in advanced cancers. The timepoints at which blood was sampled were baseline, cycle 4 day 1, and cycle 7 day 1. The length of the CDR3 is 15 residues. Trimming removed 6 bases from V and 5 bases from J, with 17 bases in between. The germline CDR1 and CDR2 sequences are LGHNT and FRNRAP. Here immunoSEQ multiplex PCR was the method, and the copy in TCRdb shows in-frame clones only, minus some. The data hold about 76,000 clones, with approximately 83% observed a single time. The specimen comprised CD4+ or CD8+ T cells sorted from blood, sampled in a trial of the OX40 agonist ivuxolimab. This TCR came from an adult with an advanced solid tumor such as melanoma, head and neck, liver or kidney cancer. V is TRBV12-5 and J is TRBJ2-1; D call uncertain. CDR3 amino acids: CASGSSRAIDNEQFF. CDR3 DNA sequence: TGTGCTAGTGGATCTTCCCGGGCGATAGACAATGAGCAGTTCTTC.